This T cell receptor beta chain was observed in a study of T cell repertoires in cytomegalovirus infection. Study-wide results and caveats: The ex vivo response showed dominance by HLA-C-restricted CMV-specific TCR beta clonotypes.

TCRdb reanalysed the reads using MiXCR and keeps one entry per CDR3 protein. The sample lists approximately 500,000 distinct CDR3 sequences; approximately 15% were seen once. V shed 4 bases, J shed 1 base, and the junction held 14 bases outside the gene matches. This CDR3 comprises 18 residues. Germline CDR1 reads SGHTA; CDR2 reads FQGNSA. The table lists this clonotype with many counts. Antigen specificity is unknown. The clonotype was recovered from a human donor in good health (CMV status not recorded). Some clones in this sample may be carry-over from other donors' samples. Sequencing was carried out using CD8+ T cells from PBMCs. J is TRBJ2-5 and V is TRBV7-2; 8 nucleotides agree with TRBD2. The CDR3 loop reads CASSSSWPGGRVQETQYF. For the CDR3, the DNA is TGTGCCAGCAGCTCCTCCTGGCCGGGGGGGCGGGTCCAAGAGACCCAGTACTTC. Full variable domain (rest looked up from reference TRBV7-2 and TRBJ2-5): GAGVSQSPSNKVTEKGKDVELRCDPISGHTALYWYRQSLGQGLEFLIYFQGNSAPDKSGLPSDRFSAERTGGSVSTLTIQRTQQEDSAVYLCASSSSWPGGRVQETQYFGPGTRLLVL.